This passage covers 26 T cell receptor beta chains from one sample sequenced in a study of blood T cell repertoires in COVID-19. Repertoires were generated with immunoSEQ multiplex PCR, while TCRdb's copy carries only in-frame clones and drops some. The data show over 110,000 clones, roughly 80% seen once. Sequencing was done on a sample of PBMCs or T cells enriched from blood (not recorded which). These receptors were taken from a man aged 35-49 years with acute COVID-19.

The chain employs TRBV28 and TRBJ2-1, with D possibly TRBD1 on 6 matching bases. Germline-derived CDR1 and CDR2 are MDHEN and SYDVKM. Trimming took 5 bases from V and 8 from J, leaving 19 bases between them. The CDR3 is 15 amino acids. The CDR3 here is CASSPYRDGIDEQFF. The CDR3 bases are TGTGCCAGCAGTCCCTACAGGGATGGAATCGATGAGCAGTTCTTC. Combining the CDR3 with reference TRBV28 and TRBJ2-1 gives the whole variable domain DVKVTQSSRYLVKRTGEKVFLECVQDMDHENMFWYRQDPGLGLRLIYFSYDVKMKEKGDIPEGYSVSREKKERFSLILESASTNQTSMYLCASSPYRDGIDEQFFGPGTRLTVL.

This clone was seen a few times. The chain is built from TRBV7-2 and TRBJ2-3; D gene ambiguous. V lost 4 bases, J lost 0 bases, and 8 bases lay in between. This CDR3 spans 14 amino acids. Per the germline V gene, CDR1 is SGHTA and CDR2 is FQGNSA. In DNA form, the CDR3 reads TGTGCCAGCAGCTCAATGACTAGCACAGATACGCAGTATTTT. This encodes CASSSMTSTDTQYF.

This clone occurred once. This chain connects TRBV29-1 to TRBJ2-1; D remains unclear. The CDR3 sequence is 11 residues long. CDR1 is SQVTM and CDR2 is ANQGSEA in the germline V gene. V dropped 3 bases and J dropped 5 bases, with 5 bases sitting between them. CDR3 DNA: TGCAGCGTTGATCTCGACAATGAGCAGTTCTTC. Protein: CSVDLDNEQFF.

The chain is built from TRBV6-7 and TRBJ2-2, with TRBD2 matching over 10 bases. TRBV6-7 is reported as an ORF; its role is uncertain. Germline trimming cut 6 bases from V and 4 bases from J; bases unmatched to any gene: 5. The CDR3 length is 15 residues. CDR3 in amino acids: CASRWGLASTGELFF. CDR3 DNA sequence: TGTGCCAGCAGGTGGGGACTAGCGAGCACCGGGGAGCTGTTTTTT.

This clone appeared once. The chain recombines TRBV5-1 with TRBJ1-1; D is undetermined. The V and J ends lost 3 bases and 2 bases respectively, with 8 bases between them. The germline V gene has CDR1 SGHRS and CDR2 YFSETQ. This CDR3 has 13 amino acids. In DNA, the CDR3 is TGCGCCAGCAGCTCCGAGGAAAACACTGAAGCTTTCTTT. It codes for CASSSEENTEAFF.

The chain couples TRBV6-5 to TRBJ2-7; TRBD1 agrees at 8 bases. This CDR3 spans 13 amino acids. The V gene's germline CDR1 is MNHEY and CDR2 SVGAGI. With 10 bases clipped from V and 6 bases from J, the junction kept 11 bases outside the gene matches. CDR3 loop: CATSDRELPEQYF. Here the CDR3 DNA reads TGTGCCACCTCGGACAGGGAACTCCCCGAGCAGTACTTC.

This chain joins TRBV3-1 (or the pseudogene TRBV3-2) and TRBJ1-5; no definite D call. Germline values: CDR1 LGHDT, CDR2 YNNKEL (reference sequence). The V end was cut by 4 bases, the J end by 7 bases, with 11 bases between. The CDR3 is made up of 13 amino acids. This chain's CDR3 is CASSPLGEQPQHF. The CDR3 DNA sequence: TGTGCCAGCAGCCCCCTGGGAGAACAGCCCCAGCATTTT.

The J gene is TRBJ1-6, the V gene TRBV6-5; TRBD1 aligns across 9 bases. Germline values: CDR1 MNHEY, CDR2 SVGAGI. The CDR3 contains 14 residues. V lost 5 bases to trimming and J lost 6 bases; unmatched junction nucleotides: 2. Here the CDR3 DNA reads TGTGCCAGCAGTCGGGACAGGGCTAATTCACCCCTCCACTTT. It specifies CASSRDRANSPLHF.

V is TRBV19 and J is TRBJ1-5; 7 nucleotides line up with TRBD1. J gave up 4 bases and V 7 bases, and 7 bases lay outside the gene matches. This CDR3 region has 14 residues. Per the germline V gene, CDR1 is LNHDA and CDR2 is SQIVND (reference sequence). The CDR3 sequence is CASTEIQGNQPQHF. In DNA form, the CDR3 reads TGTGCCAGTACCGAGATACAGGGGAATCAGCCCCAGCATTTT.

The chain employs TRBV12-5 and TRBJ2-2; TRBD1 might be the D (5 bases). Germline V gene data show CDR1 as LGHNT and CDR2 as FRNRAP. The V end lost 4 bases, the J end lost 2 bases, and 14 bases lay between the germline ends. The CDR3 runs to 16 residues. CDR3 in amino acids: CASGCLLGANTGELFF. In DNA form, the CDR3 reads TGTGCTAGTGGTTGCCTCTTAGGGGCCAACACCGGGGAGCTGTTTTTT.

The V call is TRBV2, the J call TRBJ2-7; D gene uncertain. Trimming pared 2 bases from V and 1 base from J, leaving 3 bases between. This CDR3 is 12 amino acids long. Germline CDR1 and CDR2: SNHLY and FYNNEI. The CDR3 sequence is CASSEQSYEQYF. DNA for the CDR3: TGTGCCAGCAGTGAACAATCCTACGAGCAGTACTTC.

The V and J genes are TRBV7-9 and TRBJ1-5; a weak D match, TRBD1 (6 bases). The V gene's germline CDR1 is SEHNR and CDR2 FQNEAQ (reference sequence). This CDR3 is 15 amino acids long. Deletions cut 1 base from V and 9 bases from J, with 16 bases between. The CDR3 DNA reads TGTGCCAGCAGCTTAGGTCGGGACAAATTGTCGCCCCAGCATTTT. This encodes CASSLGRDKLSPQHF.

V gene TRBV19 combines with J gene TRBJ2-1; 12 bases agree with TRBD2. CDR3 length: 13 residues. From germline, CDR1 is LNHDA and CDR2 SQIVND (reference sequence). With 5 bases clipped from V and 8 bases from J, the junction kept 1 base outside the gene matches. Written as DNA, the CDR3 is TGTGCCAGTAGTCCTAGCGGGGGGGATGAGCAGTTCTTC. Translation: CASSPSGGDEQFF.

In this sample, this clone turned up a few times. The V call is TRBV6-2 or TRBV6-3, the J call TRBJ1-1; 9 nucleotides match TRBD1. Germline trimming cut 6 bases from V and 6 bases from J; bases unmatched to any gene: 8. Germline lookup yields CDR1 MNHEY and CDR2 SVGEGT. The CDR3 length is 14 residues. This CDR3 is CASSRDRDRAEAFF. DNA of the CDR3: TGTGCCAGCAGCCGGGACAGGGATCGGGCTGAAGCTTTCTTT.

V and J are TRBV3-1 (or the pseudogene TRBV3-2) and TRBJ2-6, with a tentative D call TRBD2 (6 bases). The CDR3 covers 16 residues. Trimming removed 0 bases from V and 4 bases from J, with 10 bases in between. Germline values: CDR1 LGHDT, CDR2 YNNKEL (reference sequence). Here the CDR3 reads CASSQDIGRGANVLTF. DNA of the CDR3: TGTGCCAGCAGCCAAGATATCGGGAGAGGGGCCAACGTCCTGACTTTC.

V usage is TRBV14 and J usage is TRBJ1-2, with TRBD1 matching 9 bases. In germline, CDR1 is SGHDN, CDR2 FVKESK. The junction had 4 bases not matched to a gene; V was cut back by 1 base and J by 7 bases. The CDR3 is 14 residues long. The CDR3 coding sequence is TGTGCCAGCAGCCAAGTTGGACAGGGGCCTGGCTACACCTTC. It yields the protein CASSQVGQGPGYTF.

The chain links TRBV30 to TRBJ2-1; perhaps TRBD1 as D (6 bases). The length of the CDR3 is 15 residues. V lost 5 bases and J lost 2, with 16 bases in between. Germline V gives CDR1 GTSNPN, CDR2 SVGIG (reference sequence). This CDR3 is CAWDRTVGPYNEQFF. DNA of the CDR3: TGTGCCTGGGATAGGACAGTTGGCCCCTACAATGAGCAGTTCTTC.

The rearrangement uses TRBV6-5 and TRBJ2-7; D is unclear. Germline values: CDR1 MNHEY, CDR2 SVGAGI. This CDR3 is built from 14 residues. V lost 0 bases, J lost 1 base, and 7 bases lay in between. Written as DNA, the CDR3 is TGTGCCAGCAGTTACTCTTCCCAGTCCTACGAGCAGTACTTC. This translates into CASSYSSQSYEQYF.

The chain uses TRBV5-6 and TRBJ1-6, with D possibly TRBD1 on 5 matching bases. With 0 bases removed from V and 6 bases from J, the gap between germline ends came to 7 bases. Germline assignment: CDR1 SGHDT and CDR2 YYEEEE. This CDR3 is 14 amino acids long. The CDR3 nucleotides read TGTGCCAGCAGCTTGGACAGGTTTAATTCACCCCTCCACTTT. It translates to CASSLDRFNSPLHF.

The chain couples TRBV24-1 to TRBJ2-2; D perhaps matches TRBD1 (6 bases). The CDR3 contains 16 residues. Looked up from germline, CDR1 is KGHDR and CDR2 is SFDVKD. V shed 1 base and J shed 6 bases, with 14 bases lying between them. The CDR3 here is CATSDFSQGNPGELFF. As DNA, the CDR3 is TGTGCCACCAGTGATTTCTCACAGGGTAACCCCGGGGAGCTGTTTTTT.

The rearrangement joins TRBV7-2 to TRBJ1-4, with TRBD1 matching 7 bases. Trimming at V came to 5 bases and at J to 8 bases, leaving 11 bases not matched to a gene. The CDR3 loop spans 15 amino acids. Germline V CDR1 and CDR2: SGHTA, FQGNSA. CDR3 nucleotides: TGTGCCAGCAGCCCCGAAAAGGGGGCTAGGGAAAAACTGTTTTTT. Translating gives CASSPEKGAREKLFF.

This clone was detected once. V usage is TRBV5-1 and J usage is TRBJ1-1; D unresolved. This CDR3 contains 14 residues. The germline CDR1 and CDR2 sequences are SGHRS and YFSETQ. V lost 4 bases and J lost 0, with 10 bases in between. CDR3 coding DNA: TGCGCCAGCAGCCATGACGGAGTGAACACTGAAGCTTTCTTT. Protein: CASSHDGVNTEAFF.

The CDR3: CASSARDRQNIQYF. The CDR3 DNA reads TGTGCCAGCAGCGCCCGGGACAGACAAAACATTCAGTACTTC. This chain joins TRBV9 and TRBJ2-4; 7 bases fit TRBD1. CDR1 and CDR2 from the germline V gene are SGDLS and YYNGEE. The CDR3 has 14 residues. The ends lost 3 bases at V and 5 bases at J; junction bases unmatched: 5.

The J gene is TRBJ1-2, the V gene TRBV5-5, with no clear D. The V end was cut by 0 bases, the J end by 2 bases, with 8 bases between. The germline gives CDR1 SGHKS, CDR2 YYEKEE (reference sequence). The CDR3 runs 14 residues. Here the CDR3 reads CASSLGALNYGYTF. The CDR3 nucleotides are TGTGCCAGCAGCTTGGGCGCTTTAAACTATGGCTACACCTTC.

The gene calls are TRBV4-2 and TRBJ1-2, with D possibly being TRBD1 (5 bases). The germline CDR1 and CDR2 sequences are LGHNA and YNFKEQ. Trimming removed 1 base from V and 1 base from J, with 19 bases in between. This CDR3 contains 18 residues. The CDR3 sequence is CASSQALLAPTDNYGYTF. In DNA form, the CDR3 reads TGTGCCAGCAGCCAAGCCCTCTTAGCACCGACAGATAACTATGGCTACACCTTC.

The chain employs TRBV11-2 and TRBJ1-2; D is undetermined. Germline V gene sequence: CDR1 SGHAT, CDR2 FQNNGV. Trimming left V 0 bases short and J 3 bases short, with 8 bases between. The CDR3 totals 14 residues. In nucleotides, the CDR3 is TGTGCCAGCAGCTTAGATAACAGATACTATGGCTACACCTTC. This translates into CASSLDNRYYGYTF.